The entry that follows covers one T cell receptor beta chain sequence. At least ten counts were recorded for this clonotype. The antigen it binds to is not known. Lacking the conserved final phenylalanine or tryptophan, this CDR3 likely reflects a read error. The DNA is omitted, as the CDR3 cannot be located on it reliably, and the CDR3 follows TCRdb's listing. This specimen comes from a study of T cell repertoires in cytomegalovirus infection (dated by TCRdb to about 2019). About the full investigation: The peptide stimulations were aimed at well-studied HLA-B-restricted epitopes as well as recently identified HLA-C-restricted CMV epitopes, whose presentation resists viral immunomodulation. Because public TCR beta signatures pointed to carriage of CMV infection together with the matching HLA type, the HLA type of each donor mattered for the analysis. What the work shows at the level of the full study, not this receptor alone: In the ex vivo response, HLA-C-restricted CMV-specific TCR beta clonotypes were dominant, and in two of eight donors the single most frequent clonotype came from this HLA-C-restricted group. In both this cohort and an independent cohort of 352 donors, the cumulative frequency of public TCR beta family members distinguished carriers of CMV infection plus the relevant HLA type.

Explained via the paper, the treatment or condition label denotes: in vitro stimulation with specific CMV peptide epitopes to enrich CMV-specific T cells. The germline V gene supplies CDR1 SGHTA and CDR2 FQGNSA. Counting both end residues, the CDR3 totals 11 amino acids. For sequencing, an Illumina HiSeq 1500 was employed. TCRdb reprocessed the public reads (quality trimming at Q25 with fastp, clone calling with MiXCR) and kept in-frame beta chains. One record per CDR3 amino acid sequence lists the most common genes and DNA. This sample has roughly 920,000 distinct CDR3 sequences in its table, and approximately 31% of those were observed once. The ten top clones hold over 10% of the sample.

Material: cultured CD8+ T cells from PBMCs, obtained from culture after CMV antigen stimulation. The chain employs TRBV7-2 and TRBJ2-7; TRBD1 is taken as the D call from the table, unchecked against the DNA. This receptor was identified in a human donor in good health (CMV status not recorded). Some clones in this sample may be carry-over from other donors' samples. The CDR3 is CASSLDGTVLL.